This T cell receptor (beta chain) was identified in a study of cytomegalovirus exposure and HLA in healthy donors. Primers for the PCR totalled 60 Vbeta and 13 Jbeta. TCRdb keeps only in-frame clones here, not all; method: immunoSEQ multiplex PCR. The sample data list under 65,000 clones. The CDR3 extends over 13 amino acids. Trimming took off 2 bases at V and 4 bases at J, with 8 bases between the two ends. The germline CDR1 and CDR2 sequences are MNHEY and SVGAGI. Whole-study findings and limits: With DRB1 most and HLA-C fewest, TCR association rates differed between HLA loci in a later analysis. Most TCR sequences were uncommon, yet certain public TCRs appeared in many donors. Among TCR beta chains, those listed as cytomegalovirus-associated numbered some 170.

Worth noting for this clone: The target antigen is unknown.

This sequence originates from a woman aged 18-29 years in good health and CMV-seronegative. Sequencing used PBMCs. V and J are TRBV6-5 and TRBJ1-1; maybe TRBD1 (5 bases). In nucleotides, the CDR3 is TGTGCCAGCAGTTACAGGGGAGGCACTGAAGCTTTCTTT. It translates to CASSYRGGTEAFF.